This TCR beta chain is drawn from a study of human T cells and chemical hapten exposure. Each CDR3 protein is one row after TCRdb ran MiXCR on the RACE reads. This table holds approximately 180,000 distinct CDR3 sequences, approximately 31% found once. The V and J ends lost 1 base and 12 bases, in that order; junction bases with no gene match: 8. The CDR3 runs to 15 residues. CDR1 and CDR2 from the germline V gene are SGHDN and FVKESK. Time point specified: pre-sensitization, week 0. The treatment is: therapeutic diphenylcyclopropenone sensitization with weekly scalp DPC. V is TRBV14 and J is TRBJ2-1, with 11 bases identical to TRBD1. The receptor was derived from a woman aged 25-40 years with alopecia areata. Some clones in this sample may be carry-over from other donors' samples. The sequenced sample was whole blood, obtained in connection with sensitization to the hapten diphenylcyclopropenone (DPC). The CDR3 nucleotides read TGTGCCAGCAGCCAAGCTGGGACAGGGGGTAGGGGGCAGTTCTTC. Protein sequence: CASSQAGTGGRGQFF.